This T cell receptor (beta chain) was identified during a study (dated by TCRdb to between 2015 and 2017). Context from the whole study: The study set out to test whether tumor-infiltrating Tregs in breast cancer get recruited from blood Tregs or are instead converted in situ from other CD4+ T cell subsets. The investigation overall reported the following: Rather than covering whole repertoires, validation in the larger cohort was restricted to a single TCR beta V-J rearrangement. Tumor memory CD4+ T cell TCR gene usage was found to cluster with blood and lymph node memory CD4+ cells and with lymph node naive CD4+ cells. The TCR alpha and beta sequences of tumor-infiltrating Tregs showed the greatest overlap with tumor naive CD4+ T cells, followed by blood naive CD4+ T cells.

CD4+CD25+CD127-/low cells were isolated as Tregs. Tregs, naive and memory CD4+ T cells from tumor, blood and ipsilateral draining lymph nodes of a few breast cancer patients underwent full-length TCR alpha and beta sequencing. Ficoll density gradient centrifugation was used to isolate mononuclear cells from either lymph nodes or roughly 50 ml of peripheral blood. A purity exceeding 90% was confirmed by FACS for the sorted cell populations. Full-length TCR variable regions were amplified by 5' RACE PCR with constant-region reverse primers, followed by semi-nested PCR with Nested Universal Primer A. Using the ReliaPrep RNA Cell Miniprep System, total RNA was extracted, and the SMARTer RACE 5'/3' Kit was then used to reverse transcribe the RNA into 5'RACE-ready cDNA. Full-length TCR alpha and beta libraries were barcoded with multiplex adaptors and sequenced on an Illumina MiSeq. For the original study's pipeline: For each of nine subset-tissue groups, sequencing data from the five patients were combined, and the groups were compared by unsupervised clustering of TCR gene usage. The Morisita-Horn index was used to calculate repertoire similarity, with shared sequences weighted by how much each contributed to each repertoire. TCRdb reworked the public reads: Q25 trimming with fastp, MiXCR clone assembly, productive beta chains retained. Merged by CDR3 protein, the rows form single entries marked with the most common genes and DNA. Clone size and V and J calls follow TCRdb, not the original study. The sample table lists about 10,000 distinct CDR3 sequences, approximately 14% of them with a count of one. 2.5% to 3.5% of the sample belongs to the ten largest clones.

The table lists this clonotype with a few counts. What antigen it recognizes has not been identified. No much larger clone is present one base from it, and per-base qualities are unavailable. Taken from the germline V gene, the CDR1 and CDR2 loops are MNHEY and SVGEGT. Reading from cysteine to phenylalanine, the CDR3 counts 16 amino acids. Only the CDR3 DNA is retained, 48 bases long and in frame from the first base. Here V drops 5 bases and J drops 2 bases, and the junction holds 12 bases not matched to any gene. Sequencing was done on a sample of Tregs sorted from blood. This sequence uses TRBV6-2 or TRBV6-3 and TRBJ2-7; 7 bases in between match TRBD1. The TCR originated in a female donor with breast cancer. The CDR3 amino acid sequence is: CASSHGTAKDPYEQYF. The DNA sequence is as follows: TGTGCCAGCAGTCATGGGACAGCCAAGGATCCCTACGAGCAGTACTTC.